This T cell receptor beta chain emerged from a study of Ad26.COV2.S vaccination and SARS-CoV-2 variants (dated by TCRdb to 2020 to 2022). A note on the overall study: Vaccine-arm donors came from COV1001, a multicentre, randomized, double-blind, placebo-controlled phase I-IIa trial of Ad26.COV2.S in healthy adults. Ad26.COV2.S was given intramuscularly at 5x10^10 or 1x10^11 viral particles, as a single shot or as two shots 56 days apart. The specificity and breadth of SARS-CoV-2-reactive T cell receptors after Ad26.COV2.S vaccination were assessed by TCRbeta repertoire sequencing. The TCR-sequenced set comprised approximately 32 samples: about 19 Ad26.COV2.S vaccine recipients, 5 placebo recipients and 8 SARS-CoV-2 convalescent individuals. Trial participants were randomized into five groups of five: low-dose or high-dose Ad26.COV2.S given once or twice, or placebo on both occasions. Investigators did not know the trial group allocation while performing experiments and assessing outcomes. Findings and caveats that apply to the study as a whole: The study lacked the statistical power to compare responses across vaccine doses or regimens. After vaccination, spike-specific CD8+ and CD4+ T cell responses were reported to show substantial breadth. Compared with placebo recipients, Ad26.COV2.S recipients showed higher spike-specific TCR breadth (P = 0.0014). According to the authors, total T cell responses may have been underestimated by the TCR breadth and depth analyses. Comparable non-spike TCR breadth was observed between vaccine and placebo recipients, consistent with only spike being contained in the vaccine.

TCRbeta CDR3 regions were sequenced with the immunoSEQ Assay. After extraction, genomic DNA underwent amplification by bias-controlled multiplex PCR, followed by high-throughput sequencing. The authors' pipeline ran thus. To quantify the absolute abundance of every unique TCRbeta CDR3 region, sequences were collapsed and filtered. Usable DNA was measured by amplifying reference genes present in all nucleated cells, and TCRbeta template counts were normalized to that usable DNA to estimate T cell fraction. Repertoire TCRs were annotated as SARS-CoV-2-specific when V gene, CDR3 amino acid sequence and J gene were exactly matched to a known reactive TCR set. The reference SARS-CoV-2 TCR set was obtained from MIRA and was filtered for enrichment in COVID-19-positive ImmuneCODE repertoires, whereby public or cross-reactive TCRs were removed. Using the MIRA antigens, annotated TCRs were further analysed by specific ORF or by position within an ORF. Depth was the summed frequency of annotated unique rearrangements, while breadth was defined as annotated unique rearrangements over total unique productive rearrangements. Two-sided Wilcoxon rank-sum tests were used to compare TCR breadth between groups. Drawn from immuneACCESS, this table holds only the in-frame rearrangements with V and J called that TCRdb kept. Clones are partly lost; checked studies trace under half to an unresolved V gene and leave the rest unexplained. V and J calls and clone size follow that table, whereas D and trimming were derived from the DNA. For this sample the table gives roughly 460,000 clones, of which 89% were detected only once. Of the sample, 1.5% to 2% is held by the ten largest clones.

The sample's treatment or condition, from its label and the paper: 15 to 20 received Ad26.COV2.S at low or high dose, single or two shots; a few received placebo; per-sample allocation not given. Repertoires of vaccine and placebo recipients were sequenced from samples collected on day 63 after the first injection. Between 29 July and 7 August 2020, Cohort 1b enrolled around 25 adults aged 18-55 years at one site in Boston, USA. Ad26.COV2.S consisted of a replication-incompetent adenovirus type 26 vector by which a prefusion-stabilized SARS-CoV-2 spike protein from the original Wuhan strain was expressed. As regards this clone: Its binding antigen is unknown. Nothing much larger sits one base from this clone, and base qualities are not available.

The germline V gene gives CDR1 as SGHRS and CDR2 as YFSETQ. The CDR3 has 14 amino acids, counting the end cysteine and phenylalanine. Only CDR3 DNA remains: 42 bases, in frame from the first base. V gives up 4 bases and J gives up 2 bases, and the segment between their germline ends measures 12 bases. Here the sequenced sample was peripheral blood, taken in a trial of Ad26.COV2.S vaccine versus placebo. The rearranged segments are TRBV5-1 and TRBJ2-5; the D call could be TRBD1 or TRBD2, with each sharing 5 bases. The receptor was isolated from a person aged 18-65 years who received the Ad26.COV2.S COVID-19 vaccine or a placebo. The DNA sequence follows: TGCGCCAGCAGCGGGGACCCAAGACAAGAGACCCAGTACTTC. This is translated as CASSGDPRQETQYF.